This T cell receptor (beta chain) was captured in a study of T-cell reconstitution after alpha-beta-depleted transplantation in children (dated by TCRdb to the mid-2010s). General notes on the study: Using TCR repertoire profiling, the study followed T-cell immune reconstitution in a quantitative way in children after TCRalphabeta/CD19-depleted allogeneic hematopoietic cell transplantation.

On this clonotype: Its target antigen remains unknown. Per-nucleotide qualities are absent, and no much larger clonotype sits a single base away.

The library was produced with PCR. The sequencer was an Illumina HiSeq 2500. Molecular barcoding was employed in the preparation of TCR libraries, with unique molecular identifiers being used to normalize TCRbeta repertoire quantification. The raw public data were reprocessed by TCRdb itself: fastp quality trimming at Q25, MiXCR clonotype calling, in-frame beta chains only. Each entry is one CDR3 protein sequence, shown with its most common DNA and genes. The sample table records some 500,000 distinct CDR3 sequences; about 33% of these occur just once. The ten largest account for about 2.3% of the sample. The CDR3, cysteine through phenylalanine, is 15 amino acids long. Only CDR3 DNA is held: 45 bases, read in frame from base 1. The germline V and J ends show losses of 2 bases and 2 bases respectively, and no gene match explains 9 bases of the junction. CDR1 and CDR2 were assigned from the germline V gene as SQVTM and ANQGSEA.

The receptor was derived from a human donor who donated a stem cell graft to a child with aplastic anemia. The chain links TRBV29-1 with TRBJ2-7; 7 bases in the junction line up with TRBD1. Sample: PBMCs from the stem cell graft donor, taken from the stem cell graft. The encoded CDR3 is CSVEWAGTVAYEQYF. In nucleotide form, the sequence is TGCAGCGTTGAATGGGCTGGGACAGTAGCCTACGAGCAGTACTTC.